The 25 T cell receptor beta chains reported below all come from one sample, sequenced in a study of cytomegalovirus exposure and HLA in healthy donors. Primers for the PCR totalled 60 Vbeta and 13 Jbeta. The assay was immunoSEQ multiplex PCR, and TCRdb's table has in-frame clones only and misses some. The table includes around 180,000 clones, more than 85% detected once. Material: PBMCs. The receptors stem from a woman younger than 35 in good health and CMV-seronegative.

The chain recombines TRBV6-5 with TRBJ1-1; D possibly corresponds to TRBD1 (6 bases). V gave up 6 bases and J gave up 2 bases, with 13 bases separating them. There are 14 residues in the CDR3. Germline V gene sequence: CDR1 MNHEY, CDR2 SVGAGI. The CDR3 DNA follows: TGTGCCAGCAGGAACAGGGAACTCAACACTGAAGCTTTCTTT. It is translated as CASRNRELNTEAFF.

V gene TRBV20-1 combines with J gene TRBJ1-1; no clear D. From germline, CDR1 is DFQATT and CDR2 SNEGSKA (reference sequence). CDR3 length: 10 amino acids. V lost 5 bases to trimming and J lost 4 bases, with 5 bases between them. Written as DNA, the CDR3 is TGCAGTGCTCTCCGCACTGAAGCTTTCTTT. Translated, it gives CSALRTEAFF.

The V gene is TRBV7-8, the J gene TRBJ1-4, with no clear D. The V end lost 0 bases, the J end lost 4 bases, and 6 bases lay between the germline ends. This CDR3 has 14 residues. CDR1 is SGHVS and CDR2 is FQNEAQ in the germline V gene. In DNA form, the CDR3 reads TGTGCCAGCAGCTTAGCCGGGAATAATGAAAAACTGTTTTTT. Residues: CASSLAGNNEKLFF.

The table lists this clone with a count of one. The chain links TRBV9 to TRBJ1-4; a weak D match, TRBD1 (6 bases). Germline lookup yields CDR1 SGDLS and CDR2 YYNGEE. V was shortened by 4 bases and J by 5 bases, with 12 bases between the two germline ends. The CDR3 totals 14 residues. The CDR3 coding sequence is TGTGCCAGCAGCCTTGGACAGCAGAATGAAAAACTGTTTTTT. It codes for CASSLGQQNEKLFF.

The gene calls are TRBV27 and TRBJ1-2; the D gene is possibly TRBD1 (6 bases). The CDR3 consists of 17 residues. The V gene's germline CDR1 is MNHEY and CDR2 SMNVEV (reference sequence). V gave up 2 bases and J gave up 4 bases, with 20 bases separating them. CDR3 protein: CASSLKGGRGRVYGYTF. The CDR3 nucleotides are TGTGCCAGCAGTTTAAAGGGAGGGAGGGGGAGGGTCTATGGCTACACCTTC.

The rearrangement joins TRBV7-7 to TRBJ2-5; 9 bases agree with TRBD1. CDR1 is SSHAT and CDR2 is FNYEAQ in the germline V gene (reference sequence). The CDR3 spans 12 residues. The CDR3 loop is CATGQGKGDQYF. CDR3 nucleotides: TGTGCTACTGGACAGGGGAAGGGTGACCAGTACTTC.

This chain links TRBV10-3 with TRBJ2-4; tentative D call: TRBD2 (7 bases). The CDR3 length is 13 residues. Trimming removed 8 bases at V and 5 bases at J, with 13 bases between. Germline V gives CDR1 ENHRY, CDR2 SYGVKD. The CDR3 DNA sequence: TGTGCCATCTCTCGGGGGGCCCAAAACATTCAGTACTTC. It translates to CAISRGAQNIQYF.

The rearrangement uses TRBV21-1 and TRBJ2-3; TRBD2 is taken as the D call from the table, unchecked against the DNA. TRBV21-1 is noted as a pseudogene. The CDR3 is made up of 16 amino acids. The CDR3 coding sequence is TGTGCCAGGTCGGGGACTAGCGGGAGGGCCTCAGATACGCAGTATTTT. Translation: CARSGTSGRASDTQYF.

The chain couples TRBV6-5 to TRBJ2-2, with D perhaps TRBD2 (7 bases). Germline CDR1 MNHEY, CDR2 SVGAGI. CDR3 size: 15 residues. The germline V and J ends were trimmed by 2 bases and 4 bases, with 11 bases remaining between them. The CDR3 loop is CASSYGGASTGELFF. CDR3 nucleotide sequence: TGTGCCAGCAGTTACGGGGGGGCCAGCACCGGGGAGCTGTTTTTT.

V gene TRBV28 combines with J gene TRBJ1-2; 7 bases align to TRBD1. Germline trimming cut 2 bases from V and 7 bases from J; bases unmatched to any gene: 7. Germline-derived CDR1 and CDR2 are MDHEN and SYDVKM. This CDR3 spans 14 amino acids. CDR3 residues: CASSLGQGTAGYTF. The CDR3 bases are TGTGCCAGCAGTTTAGGCCAGGGGACAGCTGGCTACACCTTC.

Note on this clone: This CDR3 is also generated by other DNA sequences in the sample. This chain uses TRBV27 with TRBJ1-1, with TRBD1 identical over 8 bases. CDR1 is MNHEY and CDR2 is SMNVEV in the germline V gene (reference sequence). The CDR3 is 14 amino acids. V dropped 6 bases and J dropped 1; count of bases not matched to a gene: 4. The CDR3 sequence: CASSPTGENTEAFF. The CDR3 nucleotides are TGTGCCAGCAGCCCGACAGGGGAGAACACTGAAGCTTTCTTT.

The genes are TRBV7-9 and TRBJ1-5, with D possibly being TRBD1 (6 bases). Germline V gene lookup returns CDR1 SEHNR and CDR2 FQNEAQ (reference sequence). The CDR3 spans 15 residues. Trimming left V 7 bases short and J 0 bases short, with 13 bases between. CDR3 protein: CASTDSDSSNQPQHF. CDR3 bases: TGTGCCAGCACCGATTCGGACAGTAGCAATCAGCCCCAGCATTTT.

The rearrangement uses TRBV27 and TRBJ1-2; TRBD1 matches at 9 bases. The CDR3 length is 13 residues. CDR1 is MNHEY and CDR2 is SMNVEV in the germline V gene (reference sequence). Trimming removed 4 bases from V and 6 bases from J; junction bases left unmatched: 3. Here the CDR3 reads CASSYRGQDGYTF. CDR3 nucleotide sequence: TGTGCCAGCAGTTACAGGGGGCAGGATGGCTACACCTTC.

J is TRBJ2-7 and V is TRBV5-4; no firm D call. V lost 0 bases to trimming and J lost 3 bases, with 10 bases between them. The CDR3 contains 14 residues. Germline V gene sequence: CDR1 SGHNT, CDR2 YYREEE (reference sequence). In nucleotides, the CDR3 is TGTGCCAGCAGCTTGGGGCAGATCAACTACGAGCAGTACTTC. Its protein is CASSLGQINYEQYF.

This clone is a singleton in its sample. This chain connects TRBV28 to TRBJ2-6; D is possibly TRBD1 (6 bases). V lost 5 bases to trimming and J lost 0 bases, with 11 bases between them. Germline V gene data show CDR1 as MDHEN and CDR2 as SYDVKM. The CDR3 sequence is 16 residues long. This CDR3 reads CASSNTGFSGANVLTF. CDR3 nucleotides: TGTGCCAGCAGTAACACAGGGTTCTCTGGGGCCAACGTCCTGACTTTC. Using reference TRBV28 and TRBJ2-6 for the parts outside the CDR3, the full variable domain is DVKVTQSSRYLVKRTGEKVFLECVQDMDHENMFWYRQDPGLGLRLIYFSYDVKMKEKGDIPEGYSVSREKKERFSLILESASTNQTSMYLCASSNTGFSGANVLTFGAGSRLTVL.

The rearrangement joins TRBV5-1 to TRBJ2-2; 9 bases match TRBD2. V shed 4 bases and J 5 bases; nucleotides not matched to a gene: 6. This CDR3 is 15 amino acids long. In germline, CDR1 is SGHRS, CDR2 YFSETQ. The CDR3 sequence: CASSGLAGFTGELFF. The CDR3 bases are TGCGCCAGCAGCGGGCTAGCGGGATTTACCGGGGAGCTGTTTTTT.

This clone was seen a single time. This chain links TRBV4-2 with TRBJ2-1, with D maybe TRBD2 (5 bases). Trimming took 6 bases from V and 1 from J, leaving 10 bases between them. The CDR3 contains 14 residues. Per the germline V gene, CDR1 is LGHNA and CDR2 is YNFKEQ. CDR3 region: CASRPIASYNEQFF. In DNA form, the CDR3 reads TGTGCCAGCAGACCCATAGCGTCCTACAATGAGCAGTTCTTC.

The chain joins TRBV9 to TRBJ2-7, with 10 bases matching TRBD1. This CDR3 has 15 amino acids. Trimming removed 2 bases from V and 5 bases from J; junction bases left unmatched: 7. Germline CDR1 reads SGDLS; CDR2 reads YYNGEE. The CDR3 DNA reads TGTGCCAGCAGCGTTACCGGGACAGGGGTCCACGAGCAGTACTTC. Its translation: CASSVTGTGVHEQYF. Looking up the rest from reference TRBV9 and TRBJ2-7 gives the full variable domain: DSGVTQTPKHLITATGQRVTLRCSPRSGDLSVYWYQQSLDQGLQFLIQYYNGEERAKGNILERFSAQQFPDLHSELNLSSLELGDSALYFCASSVTGTGVHEQYFGPGTRLTVT.

The chain is built from TRBV5-4 and TRBJ2-5, with D possibly being TRBD2 (5 bases). The DNA matches TRBJ2-7 better at its end, which makes the J call doubtful. In germline, CDR1 is SGHNT, CDR2 YYREEE (reference sequence). The length of the CDR3 is 14 residues. The chain's CDR3 is CASSPRGGANEQYF. The CDR3 coding sequence is TGTGCCAGCAGCCCAAGAGGAGGAGCTAACGAGCAGTACTTC.

The chain recombines TRBV2 with TRBJ2-2, with 8 nucleotides matching TRBD1. The CDR3 runs to 15 residues. Losses at the gene ends were 6 bases for V and 5 bases for J; bases not matched to a gene: 8. Germline loops: CDR1 SNHLY, CDR2 FYNNEI. CDR3 loop: CASRLDRERTGELFF. CDR3 nucleotide sequence: TGTGCCAGCAGATTGGACAGGGAGAGGACCGGGGAGCTGTTTTTT.

To note about this clone: The same CDR3 arises from other DNA sequences in this sample as well. The chain employs TRBV10-3 and TRBJ1-5; 8 bases fit TRBD1. CDR3 length: 14 amino acids. CDR1 is ENHRY, CDR2 SYGVKD, per germline. The V gene end was trimmed by 2 bases and the J gene end by 5 bases; junction bases not matched to a gene: 2. The CDR3 spells CAISEGQGDQPQHF. The CDR3 DNA follows: TGTGCCATCAGTGAGGGACAGGGAGATCAGCCCCAGCATTTT.

A note on this clone: Germline is not matched at one junction end, which may reflect a read error. The rearrangement joins TRBV7-3 to TRBJ1-1; a possible D gene is TRBD1 (5 bases). The CDR3 spans 14 residues. Germline V gene data show CDR1 as SGHTA and CDR2 as FQGTGA. In nucleotides, the CDR3 is TGTGCCAGCAGCCTCACCGGGACTCGAGGGGAAGAGAGCTTT. Amino acids: CASSLTGTRGEESF.

V usage is TRBV7-9 and J usage is TRBJ2-1; TRBD2 matches 15 bases. The CDR3 contains 17 residues. CDR1 is SEHNR, CDR2 FQNEAQ, per germline (reference sequence). V shed 5 bases, J shed 3 bases, and the junction held 5 bases outside the gene matches. As DNA, the CDR3 is TGTGCCAGCAGCCGGACTAGCGGGAGGGCCAACTACAATGAGCAGTTCTTC. Its protein is CASSRTSGRANYNEQFF.

The table lists this clone with a count of one. The same CDR3 is also encoded by other DNA sequences in this sample. The V gene is TRBV27, the J gene TRBJ1-1; D might be TRBD1 (5 bases). The CDR3 covers 13 residues. From germline, CDR1 is MNHEY and CDR2 SMNVEV (reference sequence). The V gene lost 3 bases and the J gene lost 2 bases, with 7 bases spanning the gap. CDR3 sequence reads: CASSFGGNTEAFF. The CDR3 coding sequence is TGTGCCAGCAGTTTCGGGGGAAACACTGAAGCTTTCTTT.

V gene TRBV15 combines with J gene TRBJ1-6; 7 nucleotides line up with TRBD1. This CDR3 comprises 14 residues. V shed 11 bases, J shed 9 bases, and the junction held 13 bases outside the gene matches. Germline values: CDR1 LNHNV, CDR2 YYDKDF (reference sequence). The DNA for the CDR3 is TGTGCCGCGACGACAGGGTTTGTGGGTTCACCCCTCCACTTT. This codes for CAATTGFVGSPLHF.